This is a list of T cell receptor beta chains from one sample in a study of T cells in Graves' hyperthyroidism and ophthalmopathy. In TCRdb, the multiplex PCR reads were re-called with MiXCR into one record per CDR3 protein. The table has a few hundred thousand distinct CDR3 sequences, roughly 15% seen once. Sequenced: blood. These receptors were obtained from a woman aged 30 to 39 with Graves' ophthalmopathy. CDR3s include the opening cysteine and the closing phenylalanine or tryptophan. The D gene is left open where the match is weak. Only part of the rows carry a size: once, few, many, or a class if the clone is expanded.

v_gene	d_gene	abundance	j_gene	CDR3nt	CDR3aa
TRBV7-2	TRBD2	once	TRBJ2-1	TGTGCCAGCAGCTTCGGGCTAGCGGGGGGGCACCCACTCTACAATGAGCAGTTCTTC	CASSFGLAGGHPLYNEQFF
TRBV12-3/TRBV12-4	-	-	TRBJ1-1	TGTGCCAGCACCGTTAACAAGGAGAGACAAGAAGCTTTCTTT	CASTVNKERQEAFF
TRBV4-2	TRBD2	-	TRBJ2-3	TGTGCCAGCAGCCAAGTACTAGCGGGGGGCACAGATACGCAGTATTTT	CASSQVLAGGTDTQYF
TRBV7-9	-	many	TRBJ1-1	TGTGCCAGCAGCTTCTTGTGGATGGGGACTGAAGCTTTCTTT	CASSFLWMGTEAFF
TRBV20-1	TRBD1	many	TRBJ1-5	TGCAGTGCGGGGCCAGACAGGGAACAGCCCCAGCATTTT	CSAGPDREQPQHF
TRBV28	-	many	TRBJ1-2	TGTGCCAGCAGTTCGGTGCTTATCCTGACAGACCAAAATGGCTACACCTTC	CASSSVLILTDQNGYTF
TRBV7-9	-	-	TRBJ2-7	TGTGCCAGCAGCTGGCGACAGGCAGCCTACAATGAGCAGTACTTC	CASSWRQAAYNEQYF
TRBV7-9	TRBD1	many	TRBJ1-1	TGTGCCAGCAGCCCAGGGGGCATCTCATCGGAAGCTTTCTTT	CASSPGGISSEAFF
TRBV7-9	TRBD2	-	TRBJ2-3	TGTGCCACCCTGTCTAGCGGGGGATCCACAGATACGCAGTATTTT	CATLSSGGSTDTQYF
TRBV19	-	many	TRBJ2-2	TGTGCCAGTAGTATACACGGCGAAGTCATAAGCAGCGGGGAGCTGTTTTTT	CASSIHGEVISSGELFF
TRBV29-1	TRBD2	-	TRBJ2-3	TGCAGCGTTACCGGGCGGGGGGGCGGTACAGATACGCAGTATTTT	CSVTGRGGGTDTQYF
TRBV11-2	TRBD2	-	TRBJ2-1	TGTGCCAGCAGCTCTAGCGGGGGTCCATATGAGCAGTTCTTC	CASSSSGGPYEQFF
TRBV12-3/TRBV12-4	-	many	TRBJ1-5	TGTGCCAGCAACCCGCCGGGGTTGAGGAATCAGCCCCAGCATTTT	CASNPPGLRNQPQHF
TRBV2	-	many	TRBJ1-5	TGTGCCAGCAGTGAATCGGACAGTCAGCCCCAGCATTTT	CASSESDSQPQHF
TRBV24-1	TRBD1	many	TRBJ2-5	TGTGCCACCGGTTCGACAGGGGGTAAGAACCAGTACTTC	CATGSTGGKNQYF
TRBV5-4	-	-	TRBJ1-1	TGTGCCAGCAGCTTGGGGGCTAGCGGGGGGATGGCTGAAGCTTTCTTT	CASSLGASGGMAEAFF
TRBV7-2	-	many	TRBJ2-5	TGTGCCAGCAGCTTATCTTATATTGAGACCCAGTACTTC	CASSLSYIETQYF
TRBV12-3/TRBV12-4	-	many	TRBJ2-3	TGTGCCAGCAGGGACTCAGTGTCCCCTCCCACAGATACGCAGTATTTT	CASRDSVSPPTDTQYF
TRBV11-2	TRBD1	many	TRBJ1-2	TGTGCCAGCAGCTCCACAGGGGATGGCTACACCTTC	CASSSTGDGYTF
TRBV12-3/TRBV12-4	-	many	TRBJ1-6	TGTGCCAGCATCTCTTCGGGCCTTAGAAATTCACCCCTCCACTTT	CASISSGLRNSPLHF
TRBV27	-	many	TRBJ2-3	TGTGCCAGCAGTTTGCCCGTCCTGGGCGGCACAGATACGCAGTATTTT	CASSLPVLGGTDTQYF
TRBV6-5	-	few	TRBJ1-3	TGTGCCAGCAGTTACTCGAATCTTGGTCGAGGTGGAAACACCATATATTTT	CASSYSNLGRGGNTIYF
TRBV28	TRBD1	many	TRBJ1-2	TGTGCCAGCAGTTTACCCATAGGACAGGAAACGTATGGCTACACCTTC	CASSLPIGQETYGYTF
TRBV11-3	-	many	TRBJ2-3	TGTGCCAGCAGCTACGACCTGGACAGTTTGGGCACAGATACGCAGTATTTT	CASSYDLDSLGTDTQYF
TRBV2	-	many	TRBJ1-1	TGTGCCACCGACCCAAGGGGGGGGGCGGACACTGAAGCTTTCTTT	CATDPRGGADTEAFF
TRBV14	-	few	TRBJ1-1	TGTGCAACGGGCCCAGGGAGGGGCACTGAAGCTTTCTTT	CATGPGRGTEAFF
TRBV2	TRBD1	many	TRBJ2-5	TGTGCCAGCAGTGCCCGGACAGGGGGCTGGGAGACCCAGTACTTC	CASSARTGGWETQYF
TRBV7-9	-	many	TRBJ1-1	TGTGCCAGCAGCTTAGCTGGCCAGGATATAGCTTTCTTT	CASSLAGQDIAFF
TRBV4-2	-	many	TRBJ1-1	TGTGCCAGCAGCCCAGCGTACGACCCTAGAGCTTTCTTT	CASSPAYDPRAFF